This TCR beta chain was sequenced for a study of cytomegalovirus exposure and HLA in healthy donors. Primers for the PCR totalled 60 Vbeta and 13 Jbeta. TCRdb's table, derived via immunoSEQ multiplex PCR, lists solely in-frame clones and lacks some. The sample totals around 84,000 clones. The CDR3 is made up of 12 amino acids. Sequenced material: PBMCs. The rearrangement uses TRBV12-2 and TRBJ1-2; TRBD1, the table's D call, was not compared with the DNA. TRBV12-2 is a documented pseudogene. This clonotype originated in a man aged 30 to 45 in good health and CMV-seronegative. CDR3 protein: CASRPAQVGYTF. CDR3 bases: TGTGCAAGTCGCCCGGCCCAGGTTGGCTACACCTTC.